This T cell receptor (beta chain) was recovered during a study of vaccination and CD4 T cells after COVID-19. The overall study: Convalescents were six males and four females, two of them Hispanic. Stimulation of the cells used overlapping spike peptide pools from SARS-CoV-2 and from the common cold coronaviruses HCoV-NL63, HCoV-OC43 and HCoV-229E. Every culture used as a control got a CEFX pool, an HIV-1 Nef pool, or no peptide.

The Oncomine TCR Beta short-read assay was applied to DNA of cultured CD4+ T cells. Researchers extracted genomic DNA from CD4+ T cells that had been cultured. TCRdb reprocessed the PCR reads via MiXCR and lists one record per CDR3 protein. The sample consists of over 3,000 distinct CDR3 sequences, nearly 25% of them appearing once. This clonotype is large (0.1 to 1%) by share. What it recognizes is unknown. Germline V lookup: CDR1 SGHVS, CDR2 FNYEAQ. The CDR3 is 15 residues long. The junction had 0 bases not matched to a gene; V was cut back by 1 base and J by 2 bases. Treatment denoted: approximately 11-day PBMC culture with coronavirus spike peptide pools or control peptides (ViraFEST assay).

Here the sequenced sample was CD4+ T cells from blood, cultured in vitro, taken after SARS-CoV-2 vaccination. The chain is built from TRBV7-6 and TRBJ2-7; 12 bases are shared with TRBD1. The sequence was collected from a human donor who had recovered from COVID-19. The DNA of the CDR3 is TGTGCCAGCAGCTTAGGGGACAGGGGGCCCTACGAGCAGTACTTC. Protein: CASSLGDRGPYEQYF. The full variable domain, with the rest looked up from reference TRBV7-6 and TRBJ2-7, is GAGVSQSPRYKVTKRGQDVALRCDPISGHVSLYWYRQALGQGPEFLTYFNYEAQQDKSGLPNDRFSAERPEGSISTLTIQRTEQRDSAMYRCASSLGDRGPYEQYFGPGTRLTVT.